The present T cell receptor beta chain was sequenced within a study of glioma-infiltrating T cells after dendritic cell vaccination. The overall study: Glioblastoma patients came from Phase I and II dendritic cell vaccination trials.

Indicated time point: after dendritic cell vaccination, including at tumor progression/relapse. All glioblastoma patients lacked an isocitrate dehydrogenase mutation. Generated by immunoSEQ multiplex PCR, the TCRdb table keeps only in-frame clones and is missing some. The sample lists around 100,000 clones, 83% occurring once. The sequence derives from a human donor with glioblastoma. The sample was blood, taken after dendritic cell vaccination.

The CDR3 reads CASSWGAYEQYF. The CDR3 nucleotides read TGTGCCAGCAGTTGGGGGGCCTACGAGCAGTACTTC. The V gene is TRBV7-2, the J gene TRBJ2-7; D may be TRBD2 (6 bases). The CDR3 loop spans 12 amino acids. Germline V gene lookup returns CDR1 SGHTA and CDR2 FQGNSA. Trimming shortened V by 6 bases and J by 2 bases, and 8 bases separated the two germline ends.